This T cell receptor (beta chain) derives from a study of cytomegalovirus exposure and HLA in healthy donors listed by TCRdb under 2017. Describing the broader study: According to an earlier analysis of 450 to 650 of the donors, about 180 million T cells yielded roughly 100 million unique TCR beta sequences and 250 to 350 Gb of sequence data. Approximately 300 gigabases of sequencing data and about 92 million unique TCR sequences made up an early release that covered over 550 HLA-typed donors. Of the roughly 390 genotyped donors, over 65% fell in the genetic ancestry cluster associated with self-reported Caucasian donors. The study aimed to test whether cataloging public T cell receptors could reveal signatures of past pathogen exposure. The T cell repertoires of several hundred subjects were profiled by immunosequencing and related to cytomegalovirus serostatus. Besides the first cohort of roughly 700 subjects, a separate validation cohort made up of 90 to 150 different subjects was used. High-throughput TCR immunosequencing, statistical association of individual TCRs with disease status, and machine learning were combined to predict cytomegalovirus infection status. To study patterns of TCR occurrence, a later analysis re-analyzed previously published TCR beta repertoires from under 750 donors and added high-resolution HLA genotyping. In the later analysis, no new phenotypic data were used to find candidate immune exposures; instead, reliance was placed on TCR beta sequences and their occurrence across donors. An earlier analysis of around 580 of the donors used high-throughput TCR beta sequencing to judge whether each TCR beta V gene segment behaved as functional or pseudogenic. Donor age, sex, ethnicity and CMV serostatus were compiled together with the repertoire data. In a later genetic analysis, genome-wide SNP genotypes for about 60% of the 666 donors were used, and that subset was treated as a discovery cohort. All discovery cohort repertoires had been generated using a single sequencing platform. Both class I and class II loci were covered by HLA typing, at four-digit resolution. Typing coverage varied by locus: roughly 620-640 donors for A, B, C, DRB1 and DQB1; more than 500 for DQA1; more than 600 for DPA1; roughly 450 for DPB1. A few DR-DQ haplotypes were treated as single units for association and clustering because of strong linkage in the cohort. Among some 400 genotyped donors of the cohort, an average of about 220,000 unique TCR beta nucleotide sequences was sequenced per donor, of which 15% to 20% were non-productive.

The library was generated by the immunoSEQ multiplex PCR assay. For the multiplex PCR, a mixture combining 60 forward primers for TCR Vbeta segments and 13 reverse primers for TCR Jbeta segments was used. The CDR3 region of rearranged TCR beta genes was amplified from genomic DNA with a multiplex PCR assay. The Illumina HiSeq System was used to sequence the amplified TCR beta libraries as 87-base-pair reads. Concerning the study's data processing: A later analysis tallied 70 million to 100 million unique TCR beta chains across the 640 or so repertoires, and about 12 million of those chains were shared by two or more donors. Raw reads were error-corrected and collapsed into unique sequences with a nearest-neighbor algorithm that merged closely related sequences to remove PCR and sequencing errors. To assign V, D and J gene segments, CDR3 sequences were aligned to IMGT reference sequences. For a sequence to be retained, a match of at least six nucleotides was required to both a V gene segment and a J gene segment. Rearrangements were classified as productive when the CDR3 lacked stop codons and remained in frame with V and J, and all other rearrangements were classified as non-productive. Following IMGT convention, CDR3 was defined as the stretch from the second conserved V-encoded cysteine up to the conserved J-encoded phenylalanine. Sequences without an unambiguous match to a single V gene segment were excluded from the earlier analysis of approximately 600 of the donors. In an earlier analysis of about 590 of the donors, a V segment was called functional when productive rearrangements were above 56.7%, and segregating when the standard deviation between donors exceeded 5%. A statistical classification framework was developed to diagnose cytomegalovirus status using the catalog of TCR beta chain sequences. In a later analysis, TCR nucleotide sequences were compared against IMGT/GENE-DB human TR gene sequences so that V and J genes could be assigned. The TCRdist pipeline was used in a later analysis to assign CDR3 sequences and most-parsimonious VDJ recombination scenarios. In a later analysis, every TCR beta chain was defined by the combination of its CDR3 amino acid sequence and its V-gene family, and reads without a unique V-gene family were dropped. A later analysis removed 592 highly shared, low-generation-probability nucleotide sequences to deal with suspected cross-contamination and a sequencing artifact. A later analysis calculated a clonal expansion index for each public chain from normalized within-repertoire ranks of inferred template counts. A later analysis computed generation probabilities with a VDJ recombination model fitted to out-of-frame rearrangements, and checked the results against IGoR. Hypergeometric tests were used in a later analysis to score TCR-TCR, TCR-HLA and TCR-CMV co-occurrence, with a repertoire-size bias correction applied to the TCR pairs. A later analysis estimated false discovery rates by permuting HLA or CMV assignments 20 times. In a later analysis, co-occurring TCRs were grouped with DBSCAN, and TCRdist sequence similarity was added when clustering was performed within HLA-allele-positive subsets. Co-occurrence clustering excluded repertoires with fewer than 30,000 or more than 120,000 public chains, plus five with anomalous nucleotide sharing. The clones in this table, taken by TCRdb from immuneACCESS, are in-frame only. Not every clone is retained; where verified, under half of the shortfall comes from an unresolved V gene, and the cause of the rest is unknown. V, J and clone size are those of that table, while D and trimming were read from the DNA. In all, the sample holds some 140,000 clones, and roughly three quarters of those were seen once. The top ten clonotypes cover roughly 2% of the sample.

In total, 630 or so healthy bone marrow donors made up the cohort. Cohort members were all nominally healthy when sampled, although unrecorded immune exposures were likely present. The donor was CMV seronegative and was included in the group of a few hundred seronegative cohort members. Each donor provided a peripheral blood sample, and peripheral blood mononuclear cells were used for TCR beta sequencing. The Qiagen DNeasy Blood Extraction Kit was used to extract genomic DNA from the blood cell samples. To note about this clone: Its antigen specificity is not known. Base quality data are lacking; no much larger clone is found one base away.

Results the study describes overall, beyond this receptor: Most TCR sequences were observed very rarely across donors, whereas some public TCRs were present in many individuals. Because HLA typing was unavailable for some donors at each locus, only the typed subset was used in association tests. A group of highly shared sequence variants was considered likely to be a technical artifact of the sequencing pipeline. In a later analysis, HLA-associated TCR beta chains were found to be more clonally expanded and to have lower generation probabilities than equally common non-associated chains. Sequencing depth was assumed to be roughly uniform across donors in the presence/absence analyses, though that assumption may not hold. A later analysis reported that several top co-occurrence clusters appeared linked to parvovirus B19, influenza, CMV and Epstein-Barr virus. When HLA alleles, especially DR and DQ, strongly co-occurred, attributing TCR associations to individual alleles was difficult. A later genetic analysis reported fewer N-insertions in productive TCRs among donors in an Asian-associated ancestry cluster than the roughly 700-donor mean. A further reported finding was that TCR beta sequences accurately predicted the HLA-A and HLA-B alleles for most subjects in the first cohort. Linkage disequilibrium might explain the correlated functional status among segregating V segments, but an unknown experimental factor could not be excluded. A total of 150 to 200 TCR beta chains were listed by the study as associated with cytomegalovirus. The cohort was sequenced for TCR beta chains only, and without alpha or paired-chain data the features that could be detected were limited. About 17 rarely observed V segments, including chromosome 9 orphons, were excluded from the earlier analysis of several hundred of the donors because counts were too low. An earlier analysis of approximately 540 of the donors showed that most TCR beta V segments appeared in productive rearrangements either about 90% or about 30% of the time, which broadly matched IMGT annotations. Some IMGT-functional V segments, including TRBV6-2 and TRBV6-3, could not be told apart with the 87-base-pair reads, so those segments were excluded. The only immune exposure information available for the cohort was CMV serostatus. In vitro tests confirmed that a few of the cytomegalovirus-associated TCR beta chains recognize cytomegalovirus antigens. In a later analysis, the rate of TCR association differed among HLA loci, with DRB1 alleles having the most associated TCRs and HLA-C alleles having the fewest. Cytomegalovirus status was reported to be diagnosed by the classifier with high specificity and sensitivity in both the original and validation cohorts. An association between a missense DCLRE1C variant and V-gene and J-gene trimming of TCR beta chains was found in a later genetic analysis and replicated in an independent cohort. According to a later analysis, most CMV-associated TCR beta chains appeared to be HLA-restricted, and the HLA associations seemed to be driven largely by CMV exposure. In a later analysis, 16,951 TCR beta sequences were associated with specific HLA alleles at a false discovery rate of 0.05. The authors suggested that the approach could potentially be extended to other disease states and immunological phenotypes.

V lost 7 bases and J lost 10 bases; the stretch between them is 14 bases long. Sequences SQVTM (CDR1) and ANQGSEA (CDR2) are obtained from the germline V gene. Measured from the cysteine to the phenylalanine, the CDR3 is 11 residues long. Just the 33-base CDR3 DNA is kept, in frame starting at base 1. This sequence was found in a man aged 25-45 years in good health and CMV-seronegative. The chain couples TRBV29-1 to TRBJ2-1, and perhaps TRBD2 as D gene, on 5 matching bases. Material for sequencing was PBMCs. The sequenced DNA: TGCAGCGCTGAGGCGGGTCCCGAGCAGTTCTTC. It encodes CSAEAGPEQFF.